This entry lists 22 T cell receptor beta chains sequenced from one sample in a study of cytomegalovirus exposure and HLA in healthy donors. The PCR was carried out with 60 Vbeta primers and 13 Jbeta primers. Profiling relied on immunoSEQ multiplex PCR, and the TCRdb table lists in-frame clones only, not all of them. The sample yields approximately 150,000 clones, about 80% seen once. The sample taken for sequencing was PBMCs. Receptors were obtained from a man aged 25 to 40 in good health and CMV-seronegative.

The chain uses TRBV5-1 and TRBJ2-7; maybe TRBD2 (6 bases). The V gene's germline CDR1 is SGHRS and CDR2 YFSETQ. V was cut by 4 bases and J by 2 bases, with 16 bases left in between. The CDR3 spans 15 residues. The CDR3, as DNA: TGCGCCAGCAGCCCCGGAGGGGCTCAACCCTACGAGCAGTACTTC. Translated, it gives CASSPGGAQPYEQYF.

V is TRBV11-3 and J is TRBJ2-7; 9 nucleotides agree with TRBD1. V was clipped by 4 bases and J by 4 bases; unmatched bases: 2. Germline lookup yields CDR1 SGHNT and CDR2 YENEEA. This CDR3 contains 13 residues. The CDR3: CASSSGTGYEQYF. CDR3 nucleotide sequence: TGTGCCAGCAGCTCCGGGACAGGGTACGAGCAGTACTTC.

This chain connects TRBV28 to TRBJ1-5; a possible D gene is TRBD1 (6 bases). With 3 bases removed from V and 3 bases from J, the gap between germline ends came to 9 bases. The CDR3 consists of 14 residues. Germline loops: CDR1 MDHEN, CDR2 SYDVKM. Here the CDR3 reads CASSFTGINQPQHF. CDR3 DNA: TGTGCCAGCAGTTTTACAGGGATCAATCAGCCCCAGCATTTT.

The chain carries TRBV7-9 and TRBJ2-1; 8 positions agree with TRBD2. This CDR3 contains 18 residues. Germline CDR1 is SEHNR and CDR2 is FQNEAQ (reference sequence). V trimming: 2 bases; J trimming: 2 bases; junction bases outside the gene matches: 11. The CDR3 region is CASSLSRVTGGTYNEQFF. CDR3 DNA sequence: TGTGCCAGCAGCTTATCGAGGGTAACGGGGGGGACCTACAATGAGCAGTTCTTC.

Points on this clone: One junction end does not reproduce the germline sequence, and a read error may be involved. The chain couples TRBV7-2 to TRBJ2-3; D is perhaps TRBD1 (7 bases). This CDR3 is 16 amino acids long. From germline, CDR1 is SGHTA and CDR2 FQGNSA. The DNA for the CDR3 is TGTGCCAGCAGCTTTGCGACAGGGAGGCGCACAAATACGCAGTATTTT. Translation gives CASSFATGRRTNTQYF. The whole variable domain, remainder taken from reference TRBV7-2 and TRBJ2-3, is GAGVSQSPSNKVTEKGKDVELRCDPISGHTALYWYRQSLGQGLEFLIYFQGNSAPDKSGLPSDRFSAERTGGSVSTLTIQRTQQEDSAVYLCASSFATGRRTNTQYFGPGTRLTVL.

J is TRBJ1-1 and V is TRBV11-2, with 9 bases lining up with TRBD1. In germline, CDR1 is SGHAT, CDR2 FQNNGV. The CDR3 has 15 residues. Unmatched junction bases numbered 10, after V lost 6 bases and J lost 5 bases. The CDR3 coding sequence is TGTGCCAGCAGGCGCGCCGGGACAGGGAGGACTGAAGCTTTCTTT. Its protein product is CASRRAGTGRTEAFF.

V gene TRBV19 combines with J gene TRBJ2-3; 10 nucleotides line up with TRBD2. V was clipped by 0 bases and J by 4 bases; unmatched bases: 4. CDR3 size: 16 residues. From germline, CDR1 is LNHDA and CDR2 SQIVND (reference sequence). This CDR3 reads CASSIDRSGGADTQYF. In nucleotides, the CDR3 is TGTGCCAGTAGTATAGATCGAAGCGGGGGGGCAGATACGCAGTATTTT.

This clone occurred a few times. The genes are TRBV25-1 and TRBJ1-4; 7 bases map to TRBD1. The germline V gene has CDR1 MGHDK and CDR2 SYGVNS. The CDR3 runs to 14 residues. Losses at the gene ends were 3 bases for V and 4 bases for J; bases not matched to a gene: 2. Here the CDR3 reads CASSERDSNEKLFF. As DNA, the CDR3 is TGTGCCAGCAGTGAGAGGGACAGTAATGAAAAACTGTTTTTT.

This clone came up a few times. CDR3 amino acids: CSVERGEKLFF. The CDR3 coding sequence is TGCAGCGTTGAACGAGGAGAAAAACTGTTTTTT. The V gene is TRBV29-1, the J gene TRBJ1-4, with D unresolved. Deletions cut 2 bases from V and 8 bases from J, with 6 bases between. The CDR3 spans 11 residues. From germline, CDR1 is SQVTM and CDR2 ANQGSEA. Based on the CDR3 plus reference TRBV29-1 and TRBJ1-4, the full variable domain is SAVISQKPSRDICQRGTSLTIQCQVDSQVTMMFWYRQQPGQSLTLIATANQGSEATYESGFVIDKFPISRPNLTFSTLTVSNMSPEDSSIYLCSVERGEKLFFGSGTQLSVL.

The genes are TRBV19 and TRBJ2-1; D gene ambiguous. The germline V gene encodes CDR1 LNHDA and CDR2 SQIVND (reference sequence). The CDR3 consists of 10 residues. V was cut by 6 bases and J by 7 bases, with 4 bases left in between. For the CDR3, the DNA is TGTGCCAGTAGGGCTAATGAGCAGTTCTTC. This gives the protein CASRANEQFF.

CDR3 DNA: TGCGCCAGCCTACAGCACGCCTACGAGCAGTACTTC. This encodes CASLQHAYEQYF. The chain couples TRBV23-1 to TRBJ2-7; D not resolved. TRBV23-1 is labeled an ORF, and its function is uncertain. V shed 8 bases and J shed 2 bases, with 10 bases lying between them. This CDR3 spans 12 amino acids.

The chain is built from TRBV5-1 and TRBJ2-3, with a possible D match to TRBD2 (6 bases). The CDR3 has 15 residues. Looked up from germline, CDR1 is SGHRS and CDR2 is YFSETQ. Trimming took off 0 bases at V and 0 bases at J, with 8 bases between the two ends. The DNA of the CDR3 is TGCGCCAGCAGCTTGGATAGCGGTAGCACAGATACGCAGTATTTT. It yields the protein CASSLDSGSTDTQYF. Full variable domain (rest looked up from reference TRBV5-1 and TRBJ2-3): KAGVTQTPRYLIKTRGQQVTLSCSPISGHRSVSWYQQTPGQGLQFLFEYFSETQRNKGNFPGRFSGRQFSNSRSEMNVSTLELGDSALYLCASSLDSGSTDTQYFGPGTRLTVL.

This clone was counted a single time. V and J are TRBV13 and TRBJ2-5, with 8 nucleotides matching TRBD2. The last part of the DNA fits TRBJ2-7 better; the J call may be wrong. The CDR3 extends over 15 amino acids. The germline gives CDR1 PRHDT, CDR2 FYEKMQ (reference sequence). The CDR3 bases are TGTGCCAGCAGCTTAGGCGGGAGGGGTCACTACGAGCAGTACTTC. It encodes CASSLGGRGHYEQYF.

The chain employs TRBV7-9 and TRBJ1-6; TRBD1 is a possible D gene (6 bases). The CDR3 runs 15 residues. V gave up 5 bases and J gave up 7 bases, with 15 bases separating them. Per germline, CDR1 SEHNR and CDR2 FQNEAQ (reference sequence). The CDR3 spells CASSPRDTTNSPLHF. The CDR3 nucleotides read TGTGCCAGCAGCCCCAGGGACACTACGAATTCACCCCTCCACTTT. Supplemented by reference TRBV7-9 and TRBJ1-6, the full variable domain reads DTGVSQNPRHKITKRGQNVTFRCDPISEHNRLYWYRQTLGQGPEFLTYFQNEAQLEKSRLLSDRFSAERPKGSFSTLEIQRTEQGDSAMYLCASSPRDTTNSPLHFGNGTRLTVT.

The V gene is TRBV28, the J gene TRBJ1-1; maybe TRBD1 (6 bases). Germline values: CDR1 MDHEN, CDR2 SYDVKM. Trimming took off 1 base at V and 4 bases at J, with 19 bases between the two ends. The CDR3 has 17 amino acids. The CDR3 coding sequence is TGTGCCAGCAGTTTATCCCCTTTCACAGGGTACGTCACTGAAGCTTTCTTT. Protein sequence: CASSLSPFTGYVTEAFF. Combining the CDR3 with reference TRBV28 and TRBJ1-1 gives the whole variable domain DVKVTQSSRYLVKRTGEKVFLECVQDMDHENMFWYRQDPGLGLRLIYFSYDVKMKEKGDIPEGYSVSREKKERFSLILESASTNQTSMYLCASSLSPFTGYVTEAFFGQGTRLTVV.

The J gene is TRBJ1-1, the V gene TRBV6-1; 10 positions agree with TRBD1. Losses at the gene ends were 6 bases for V and 10 bases for J; bases not matched to a gene: 8. The CDR3 extends over 13 amino acids. The germline CDR1 and CDR2 sequences are MNHNS and SASEGT. Here the CDR3 reads CASRRDRGIVAFF. The DNA for the CDR3 is TGTGCCAGCAGACGGGACAGGGGTATAGTAGCTTTCTTT.

The chain links TRBV9 to TRBJ2-6, with D maybe TRBD1 (6 bases). Germline-derived CDR1 and CDR2 are SGDLS and YYNGEE. Trimming took 4 bases from V and 0 from J, leaving 17 bases between them. The CDR3 has 18 residues. The DNA of the CDR3 is TGTGCCAGCAGCCTCTTTTGGGGGCGGCTCTCTGGGGCCAACGTCCTGACTTTC. As protein: CASSLFWGRLSGANVLTF. Complete variable domain (other parts from reference TRBV9 and TRBJ2-6): DSGVTQTPKHLITATGQRVTLRCSPRSGDLSVYWYQQSLDQGLQFLIQYYNGEERAKGNILERFSAQQFPDLHSELNLSSLELGDSALYFCASSLFWGRLSGANVLTFGAGSRLTVL.

V usage is TRBV30 and J usage is TRBJ1-5; no clear D. V lost 3 bases to trimming and J lost 5 bases, with 14 bases between them. CDR1 GTSNPN and CDR2 SVGIG come from the germline V gene (reference sequence). The CDR3 covers 14 residues. The CDR3 DNA is TGTGCCTGGAGCCTGACTCGGGTCGATCAGCCCCAGCATTTT. Its translation: CAWSLTRVDQPQHF.

The gene calls are TRBV7-2 and TRBJ1-2; a weak D match, TRBD1 (6 bases). Germline CDR1 and CDR2: SGHTA and FQGNSA. The CDR3 has 15 residues. V was clipped by 1 base and J by 13 bases, with 22 bases between them. CDR3 sequence: CASSLDGGATDECTF. The DNA of the CDR3 is TGTGCCAGCAGCTTAGATGGGGGGGCGACGGATGAATGCACCTTC.

The chain couples TRBV5-4 to TRBJ2-3; the D is unclear. Between the trimmed V and J ends, which lost 3 bases and 6 bases, there was a span of 8 bases. From germline, CDR1 is SGHNT and CDR2 YYREEE (reference sequence). The CDR3 length is 12 residues. CDR3 DNA sequence: TGTGCCAGCAGCTCCTCCTTGGATACGCAGTATTTT. This translates into CASSSSLDTQYF.

The chain joins TRBV29-1 to TRBJ2-5; D perhaps matches TRBD2 (5 bases). The better agreement between TRBJ2-7 and the DNA end casts doubt on the J call. Germline CDR1 and CDR2: SQVTM and ANQGSEA. The CDR3 extends over 12 amino acids. The CDR3 region has the DNA TGCAGCGTAGCCGGGGAGACCTACGAGCAGTACTTC. Residues: CSVAGETYEQYF.

This clone was counted only a few times. The chain uses TRBV27 and TRBJ1-1; 10 bases match TRBD1. Trimming took 4 bases from V and 3 from J; bases not matched to a gene: 2. CDR1 MNHEY and CDR2 SMNVEV come from the germline V gene (reference sequence). This CDR3 is 14 amino acids long. The chain's CDR3 is CASSSTGGYTEAFF. DNA of the CDR3: TGTGCCAGCAGTTCGACAGGGGGCTACACTGAAGCTTTCTTT.